The 17 T cell receptor beta chains reported below all come from one sample, sequenced in a study of T-cell memory formation after mild COVID-19. TCRdb ran MiXCR on the 5' RACE reads and lists one entry per CDR3 protein. The sample includes around 510,000 distinct CDR3 sequences, roughly a fifth of them seen just once. The specimen was PBMCs or a T cell subset sorted from them (not recorded which). The receptor set was obtained from an adult woman who had mild COVID-19 (a few samples of this study predate the infection). Cell type and time point are not known.

V and J are TRBV29-1 and TRBJ2-5, with unresolved D. V gave up 0 bases and J gave up 4 bases, with 6 bases separating them. CDR3 length equals 12 residues. Germline CDR1 is SQVTM and CDR2 is ANQGSEA. CDR3 nucleotide sequence: TGCAGCGTTGAAGAAAGTGCAGAGACCCAGTACTTC. Encoded protein: CSVEESAETQYF.

The chain uses TRBV3-1 and TRBJ2-1, with D maybe TRBD1 (6 bases). The V and J ends lost 0 bases and 14 bases respectively, with 17 bases between them. The CDR3 has 14 residues. Germline V gene sequence: CDR1 LGHDT, CDR2 YNNKEL (reference sequence). The CDR3 loop is CASSQDLGGPREFF. CDR3 nucleotides: TGTGCCAGCAGCCAAGATCTAGGGGGTCCCAGGGAGTTCTTC.

The CDR3 here is CASSLDMWQYNEQFF. In DNA form, the CDR3 reads TGTGCCAGCAGCTTAGACATGTGGCAATACAATGAGCAGTTCTTC. V gene TRBV11-3 combines with J gene TRBJ2-1; D gene ambiguous. V was trimmed by 0 bases and J by 4 bases, leaving 10 bases between them. The CDR3 contains 15 residues. Germline assignment: CDR1 SGHNT and CDR2 YENEEA.

This clonotype came up many times. The chain employs TRBV29-1 and TRBJ2-3, with unresolved D. The germline V gene encodes CDR1 SQVTM and CDR2 ANQGSEA. This CDR3 is built from 11 residues. Trimming removed 7 bases from V and 0 bases from J, with 5 bases in between. The CDR3 spells CSGASTDTQYF. The CDR3 DNA is TGCAGCGGCGCTAGCACAGATACGCAGTATTTT.

The genes are TRBV20-1 and TRBJ1-5; no reliable D call. The germline gives CDR1 DFQATT, CDR2 SNEGSKA (reference sequence). The length of the CDR3 is 13 residues. V lost 3 bases and J lost 9, with 15 bases in between. The CDR3 nucleotides are TGCAGTGCTAGTGTGGACGCCCTGGGGCCCCAGCATTTT. Its protein product is CSASVDALGPQHF.

This clonotype occurred a few times. V usage is TRBV29-1 and J usage is TRBJ2-1; D may be TRBD2 (5 bases). V was shortened by 6 bases and J by 5 bases, with 20 bases between the two germline ends. This CDR3 is 15 amino acids long. The germline V gene has CDR1 SQVTM and CDR2 ANQGSEA. The DNA of the CDR3 is TGCAGCGTCCAGACTCCTACTAGTCCCGACAATGAGCAGTTCTTC. Translation gives CSVQTPTSPDNEQFF.

This clonotype was seen a handful of times. The J gene is TRBJ2-7, the V gene TRBV6-2 or TRBV6-3; 13 bases are a match to TRBD2. The V segment lost 6 bases and the J segment 0 bases; nucleotides outside the gene matches: 8. Germline loops: CDR1 MNHEY, CDR2 SVGEGT. The CDR3 sequence is 17 residues long. Here the CDR3 reads CASSGLAGDLSSYEQYF. The DNA for the CDR3 is TGTGCCAGCAGCGGACTAGCGGGAGATTTGAGCTCCTACGAGCAGTACTTC.

The sample holds a few counts of this clonotype. V usage is TRBV7-6 and J usage is TRBJ2-1; 14 bases are a match to TRBD2. The CDR3 is made up of 16 amino acids. J was trimmed by 8 bases and V by 6 bases; bases with no gene match: 9. Germline assignment: CDR1 SGHVS and CDR2 FNYEAQ. CDR3 in amino acids: CASSSEAGLAGDEQFF. CDR3 coding DNA: TGTGCCAGCAGTTCCGAGGCGGGACTAGCGGGAGATGAGCAGTTCTTC.

The CDR3 loop reads CSATIRPETDTQYF. The CDR3 DNA sequence: TGCAGTGCTACAATCCGACCCGAGACAGATACGCAGTATTTT. The chain carries TRBV20-1 and TRBJ2-3, with D unclear. The germline V gene encodes CDR1 DFQATT and CDR2 SNEGSKA (reference sequence). The CDR3 loop spans 14 amino acids. With 4 bases removed from V and 3 bases from J, the gap between germline ends came to 14 bases.

The chain joins TRBV7-2 to TRBJ1-3; 7 bases are a match to TRBD1. V shed 8 bases and J 3 bases; nucleotides not matched to a gene: 10. Looked up from germline, CDR1 is SGHTA and CDR2 is FQGNSA. The CDR3 has 15 residues. The CDR3 reads CASGASRGLGNTIYF. The CDR3 region has the DNA TGTGCCAGCGGCGCTTCTAGGGGGCTTGGAAACACCATATATTTT.

In its sample, this clonotype was seen a few times. This chain joins TRBV5-1 and TRBJ1-2, with 10 bases that match TRBD1. J was trimmed by 1 base and V by 2 bases; bases with no gene match: 2. The germline gives CDR1 SGHRS, CDR2 YFSETQ. This CDR3 is built from 15 residues. CDR3 bases: TGCGCCAGCAGCTTCGGGACAGGGGATAACTATGGCTACACCTTC. Translation: CASSFGTGDNYGYTF.

This clonotype was picked up a small number of times. The chain is built from TRBV18 and TRBJ2-1, with D possibly being TRBD1 or TRBD2 (5 bases each). The CDR3 is made up of 16 amino acids. Trimming stripped 0 bases from V and 7 bases from J, with 16 bases between. Germline CDR1 KGHSH, CDR2 LQKENI. The chain's CDR3 is CASSPPPPSGPNEQFF. The CDR3 nucleotides are TGTGCCAGCTCACCACCTCCACCCTCGGGGCCTAATGAGCAGTTCTTC.

This clonotype was recorded a few times. The chain combines TRBV7-2 with TRBJ2-1; D might be TRBD2 (6 bases). This CDR3 region has 16 residues. Germline V gene sequence: CDR1 SGHTA, CDR2 FQGNSA. Trimming left V 6 bases short and J 7 bases short, with 22 bases between. The CDR3 region is CASSGRRGGQGNEQFF. CDR3 nucleotide sequence: TGTGCCAGCAGTGGCAGGCGGGGCGGGCAAGGGAATGAGCAGTTCTTC.

This clonotype was counted a few times. The chain recombines TRBV7-9 with TRBJ2-3, with D unclear. This CDR3 has 14 residues. Germline-derived CDR1 and CDR2 are SEHNR and FQNEAQ (reference sequence). V gave up 5 bases and J gave up 1 base, with 10 bases separating them. Here the CDR3 reads CASSVSKGTDTQYF. The CDR3 DNA reads TGTGCCAGCAGCGTTTCTAAGGGCACAGATACGCAGTATTTT.

This clonotype has a handful of counts. This rearrangement joins TRBV7-2 to TRBJ2-3, with 7 nucleotides matching TRBD1. Germline values: CDR1 SGHTA, CDR2 FQGNSA. This CDR3 comprises 13 residues. J was trimmed by 2 bases and V by 10 bases; bases with no gene match: 6. The CDR3 DNA sequence: TGTGCCATCGACAGGGCTCCCACAGATACGCAGTATTTT. It translates to CAIDRAPTDTQYF.

This clonotype was seen only a few times. This chain links TRBV5-6 with TRBJ2-1; possibly TRBD1 for D (6 bases). The germline V and J ends were trimmed by 1 base and 5 bases, with 16 bases remaining between them. CDR1 is SGHDT and CDR2 is YYEEEE in the germline V gene. This CDR3 region has 16 residues. CDR3 in amino acids: CASSLIGQPQNNEQFF. CDR3 nucleotide sequence: TGTGCCAGCAGCTTGATTGGACAGCCCCAAAACAATGAGCAGTTCTTC.

For the CDR3, the DNA is TGCGCCAGCAGGCTCAGGGTCTCAGACCTCCTCTACAATGAGCAGTTCTTC. It is translated as CASRLRVSDLLYNEQFF. V usage is TRBV4-1 and J usage is TRBJ2-1, with a tentative D call TRBD1 (5 bases). Germline V lookup: CDR1 MGHRA, CDR2 YSYEKL. The V end lost 6 bases, the J end lost 3 bases, and 21 bases lay between the germline ends. The CDR3 extends over 17 amino acids.